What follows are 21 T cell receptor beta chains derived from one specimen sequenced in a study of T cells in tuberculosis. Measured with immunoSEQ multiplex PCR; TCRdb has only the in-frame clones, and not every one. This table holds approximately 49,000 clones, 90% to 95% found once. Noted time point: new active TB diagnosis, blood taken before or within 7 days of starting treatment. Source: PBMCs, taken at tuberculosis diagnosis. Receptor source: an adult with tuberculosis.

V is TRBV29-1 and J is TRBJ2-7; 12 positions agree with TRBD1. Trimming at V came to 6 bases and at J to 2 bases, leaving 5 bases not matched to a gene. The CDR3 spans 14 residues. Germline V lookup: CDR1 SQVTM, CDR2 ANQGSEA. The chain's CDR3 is CSVRDRGRTYEQYF. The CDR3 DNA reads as TGCAGCGTGCGGGACAGGGGGCGAACCTACGAGCAGTACTTC.

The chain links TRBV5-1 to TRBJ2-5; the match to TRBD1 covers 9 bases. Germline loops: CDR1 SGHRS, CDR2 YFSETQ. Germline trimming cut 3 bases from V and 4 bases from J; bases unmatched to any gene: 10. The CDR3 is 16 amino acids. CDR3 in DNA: TGCGCCAGCAGCTGGGGGACAGGGACGAGAGGAGAGACCCAGTACTTC. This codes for CASSWGTGTRGETQYF.

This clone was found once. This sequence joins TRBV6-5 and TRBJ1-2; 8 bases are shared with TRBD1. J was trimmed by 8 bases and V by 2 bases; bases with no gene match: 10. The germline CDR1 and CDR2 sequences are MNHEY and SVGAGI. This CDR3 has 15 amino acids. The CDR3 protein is CASSYTPGTGGGYTF. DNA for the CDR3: TGTGCCAGCAGTTACACACCCGGGACAGGTGGCGGCTACACCTTC.

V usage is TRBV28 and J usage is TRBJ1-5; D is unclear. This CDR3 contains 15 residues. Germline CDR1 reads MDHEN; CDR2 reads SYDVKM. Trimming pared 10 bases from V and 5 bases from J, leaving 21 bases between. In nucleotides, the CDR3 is TGTGCCACCACCTACACGGGAAGAAAATATCAGCCCCAGCATTTT. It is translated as CATTYTGRKYQPQHF.

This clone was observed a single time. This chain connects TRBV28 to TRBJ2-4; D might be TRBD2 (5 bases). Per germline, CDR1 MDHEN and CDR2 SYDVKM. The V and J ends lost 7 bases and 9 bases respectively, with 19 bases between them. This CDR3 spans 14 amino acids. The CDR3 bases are TGTGCCAGCATGTCGGGGTGGCCCGAATTCATTCAGTACTTC. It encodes CASMSGWPEFIQYF.

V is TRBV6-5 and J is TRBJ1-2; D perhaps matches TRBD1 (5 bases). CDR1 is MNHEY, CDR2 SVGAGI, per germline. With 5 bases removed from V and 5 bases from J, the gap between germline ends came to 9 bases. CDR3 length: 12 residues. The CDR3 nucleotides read TGTGCCAGCAGTATCGACAGTTATGGCTACACCTTC. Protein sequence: CASSIDSYGYTF.

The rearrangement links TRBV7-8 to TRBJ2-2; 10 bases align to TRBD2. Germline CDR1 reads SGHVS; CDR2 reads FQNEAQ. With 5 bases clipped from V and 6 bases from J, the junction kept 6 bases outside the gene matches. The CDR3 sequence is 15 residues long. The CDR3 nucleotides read TGTGCCAGCAGCCGAAGCGGGAGGGCCCCCGGGGAGCTGTTTTTT. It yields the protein CASSRSGRAPGELFF.

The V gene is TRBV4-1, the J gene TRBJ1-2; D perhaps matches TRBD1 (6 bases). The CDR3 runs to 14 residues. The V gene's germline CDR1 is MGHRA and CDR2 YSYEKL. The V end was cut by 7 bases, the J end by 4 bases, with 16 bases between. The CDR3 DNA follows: TGCGCCAGCATTACCATACAGGGTGGCTATGGCTACACCTTC. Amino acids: CASITIQGGYGYTF.

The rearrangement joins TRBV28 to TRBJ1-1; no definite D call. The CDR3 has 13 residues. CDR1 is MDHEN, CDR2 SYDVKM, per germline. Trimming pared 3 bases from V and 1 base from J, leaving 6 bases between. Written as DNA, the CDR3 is TGTGCCAGCAGTTTTCCTCCGAACACTGAAGCTTTCTTT. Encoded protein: CASSFPPNTEAFF.

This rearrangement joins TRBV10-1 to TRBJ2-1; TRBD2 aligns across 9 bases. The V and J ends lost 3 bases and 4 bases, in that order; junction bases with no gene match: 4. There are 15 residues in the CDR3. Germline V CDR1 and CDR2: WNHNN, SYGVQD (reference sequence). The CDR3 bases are TGCGCCAGCAGTGAAGGGACTAGCCTATACAATGAGCAGTTCTTC. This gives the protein CASSEGTSLYNEQFF.

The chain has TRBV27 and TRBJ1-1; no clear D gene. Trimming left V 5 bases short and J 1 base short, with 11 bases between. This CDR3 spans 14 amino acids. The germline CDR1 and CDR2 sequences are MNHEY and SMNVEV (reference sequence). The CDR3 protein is CASSNFARNTEAFF. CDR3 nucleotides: TGTGCCAGCAGTAACTTCGCGCGGAACACTGAAGCTTTCTTT.

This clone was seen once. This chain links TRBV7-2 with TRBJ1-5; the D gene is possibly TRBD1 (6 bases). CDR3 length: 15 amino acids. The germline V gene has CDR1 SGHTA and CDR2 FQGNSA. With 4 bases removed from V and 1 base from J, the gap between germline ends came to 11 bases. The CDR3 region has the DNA TGTGCCAGCAGCTCGGACAGTCGAAGCAATCAGCCCCAGCATTTT. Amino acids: CASSSDSRSNQPQHF.

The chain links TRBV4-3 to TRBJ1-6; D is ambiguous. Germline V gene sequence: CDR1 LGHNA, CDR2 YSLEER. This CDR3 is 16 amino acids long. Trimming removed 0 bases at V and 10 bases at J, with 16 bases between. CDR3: CASSQDGEGGGSPLHF. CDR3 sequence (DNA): TGCGCCAGCAGCCAAGATGGAGAAGGAGGCGGCTCACCCCTCCACTTT.

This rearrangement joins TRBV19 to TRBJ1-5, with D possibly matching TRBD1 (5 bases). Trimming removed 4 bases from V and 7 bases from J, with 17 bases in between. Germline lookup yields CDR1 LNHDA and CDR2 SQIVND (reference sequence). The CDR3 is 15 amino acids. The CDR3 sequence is CASSTPGTRGQPQHF. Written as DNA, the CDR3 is TGTGCCAGTAGTACCCCCGGGACGCGGGGCCAGCCCCAGCATTTT.

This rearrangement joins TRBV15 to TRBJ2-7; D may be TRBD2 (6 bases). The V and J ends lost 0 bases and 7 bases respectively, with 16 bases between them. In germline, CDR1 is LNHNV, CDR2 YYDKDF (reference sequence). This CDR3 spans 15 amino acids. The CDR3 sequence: CATSRDHGGFREQYF. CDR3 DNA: TGTGCCACCAGCAGAGATCACGGGGGATTTCGGGAGCAGTACTTC.

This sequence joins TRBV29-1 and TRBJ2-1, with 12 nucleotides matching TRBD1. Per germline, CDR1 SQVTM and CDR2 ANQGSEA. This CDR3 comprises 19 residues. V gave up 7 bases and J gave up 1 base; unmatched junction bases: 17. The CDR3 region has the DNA TGCAGCGCCCTGAGTAGGGACAGGGGGCGGGCGGGATCCTACAATGAGCAGTTCTTC. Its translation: CSALSRDRGRAGSYNEQFF.

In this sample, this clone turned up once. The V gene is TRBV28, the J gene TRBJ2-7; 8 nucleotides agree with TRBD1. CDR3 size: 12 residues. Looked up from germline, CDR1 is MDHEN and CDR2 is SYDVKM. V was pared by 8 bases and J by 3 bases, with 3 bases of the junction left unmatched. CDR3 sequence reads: CASADRGYEQYF. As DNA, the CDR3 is TGTGCCAGCGCTGACAGGGGCTACGAGCAGTACTTC.

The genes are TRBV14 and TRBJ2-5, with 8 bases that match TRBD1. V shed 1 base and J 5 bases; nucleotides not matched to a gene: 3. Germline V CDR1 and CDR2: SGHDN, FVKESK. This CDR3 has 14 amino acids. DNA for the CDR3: TGTGCCAGCAGCCAAGGTAGACAGGGGGAGACCCAGTACTTC. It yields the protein CASSQGRQGETQYF.

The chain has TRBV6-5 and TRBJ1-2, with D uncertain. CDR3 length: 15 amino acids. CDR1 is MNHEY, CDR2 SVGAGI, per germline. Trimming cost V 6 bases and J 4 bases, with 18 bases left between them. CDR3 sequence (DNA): TGTGCCAGCAGCCCCACAGTTCAGCCAGGCTATGGCTACACCTTC. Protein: CASSPTVQPGYGYTF.

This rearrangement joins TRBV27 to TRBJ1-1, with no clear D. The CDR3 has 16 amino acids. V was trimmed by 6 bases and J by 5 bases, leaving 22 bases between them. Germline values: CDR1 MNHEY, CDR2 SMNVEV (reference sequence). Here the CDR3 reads CASSRTPSRIITEAFF. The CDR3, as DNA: TGTGCCAGCAGCCGAACGCCGAGCAGGATAATAACTGAAGCTTTCTTT.

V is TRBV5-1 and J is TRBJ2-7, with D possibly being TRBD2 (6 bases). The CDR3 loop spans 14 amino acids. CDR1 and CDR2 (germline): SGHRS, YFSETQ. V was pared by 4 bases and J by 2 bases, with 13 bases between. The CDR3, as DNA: TGCGCCAGCAGCCTGGGACTCGGAACCTACGAGCAGTACTTC. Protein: CASSLGLGTYEQYF.